Presented here are 20 T cell receptor beta chains from one specimen sequenced in a study of blood T cell repertoires in COVID-19 (dated by TCRdb to 2018 to 2020). The library was produced with the immunoSEQ multiplex PCR assay. Held by TCRdb, this immuneACCESS table contains in-frame sequences only and omits some clones. Under half of the omission traces to an unresolved V gene where checked; the cause of the rest is unknown. The sample table records a few hundred thousand clones; around 89% of these occur just once. The ten largest clones add up to around 2.3% of the sample. The sequenced sample was peripheral blood. Receptors were obtained from an older woman with COVID-19, enrolled during active disease.

V gene TRBV25-1 combines with J gene TRBJ1-2; 9 bases are shared with TRBD1. This CDR3 region has 15 residues. Germline values: CDR1 MGHDK, CDR2 SYGVNS. V shed 2 bases and J 4 bases; nucleotides not matched to a gene: 5. The CDR3 here is CASSEPGQGAYGYTF. The DNA for the CDR3 is TGTGCCAGCAGTGAACCGGGACAGGGAGCCTATGGCTACACCTTC.

J is TRBJ1-6 and V is TRBV6-5; D is unclear. V was pared by 6 bases and J by 5 bases, with 14 bases between. The germline CDR1 and CDR2 sequences are MNHEY and SVGAGI. CDR3 length: 15 amino acids. DNA of the CDR3: TGTGCCAGCAGACCACTTGGTCCCAATAATTCACCCCTCCACTTT. Amino acid sequence: CASRPLGPNNSPLHF.

The chain links TRBV6-5 to TRBJ1-1, with D possibly TRBD1 on 6 matching bases. This CDR3 is built from 16 residues. The V end was cut by 2 bases, the J end by 0 bases, with 13 bases between. Looked up from germline, CDR1 is MNHEY and CDR2 is SVGAGI. CDR3 sequence (DNA): TGTGCCAGCAGTTACGGACAACAGGGACTGAACACTGAAGCTTTCTTT. This codes for CASSYGQQGLNTEAFF.

The chain carries TRBV3-1 (or the pseudogene TRBV3-2) and TRBJ1-3; no clear D gene. Germline-derived CDR1 and CDR2 are LGHDT and YNNKEL (reference sequence). The germline V and J ends were trimmed by 4 bases and 0 bases, with 7 bases remaining between them. The CDR3 runs 14 residues. CDR3 protein: CASSLLSSGNTIYF. The CDR3 DNA sequence: TGTGCCAGCAGCCTCTTGTCCTCTGGAAACACCATATATTTT.

V is TRBV4-3 and J is TRBJ1-5; TRBD1 might be the D (6 bases). Germline lookup yields CDR1 LGHNA and CDR2 YSLEER. The CDR3 is 19 residues long. The V gene lost 3 bases and the J gene lost 10 bases, with 31 bases spanning the gap. CDR3 bases: TGCGCCAGCAGCCAGGACCTATACACGACAGCCAGGGGATATAGCCCCCAGCATTTT. The encoded protein is CASSQDLYTTARGYSPQHF.

This clone was recorded a few times. The chain combines TRBV7-9 with TRBJ1-5, with D unresolved. The germline gives CDR1 SEHNR, CDR2 FQNEAQ (reference sequence). This CDR3 comprises 13 residues. V was clipped by 5 bases and J by 5 bases, with 10 bases between them. The CDR3 region is CASSPERDQPQHF. The CDR3 DNA sequence: TGTGCCAGCAGCCCAGAGAGGGATCAGCCCCAGCATTTT.

This clone was recorded only once. The CDR3 sequence is CASSEAGFYSNQPQHF. As DNA, the CDR3 is TGTGCCAGCAGTGAGGCGGGGTTTTATAGCAATCAGCCCCAGCATTTT. The chain combines TRBV6-1 with TRBJ1-5; D remains ambiguous. Looked up from germline, CDR1 is MNHNS and CDR2 is SASEGT. This CDR3 is built from 16 residues. V was clipped by 3 bases and J by 0 bases, with 12 bases between them.

V and J are TRBV6-2 or TRBV6-3 and TRBJ1-1, with a weak D call TRBD1 (5 bases). The V gene's germline CDR1 is MNHEY and CDR2 SVGEGT. The CDR3 is made up of 13 amino acids. Trimming removed 5 bases from V and 3 bases from J, with 10 bases in between. The CDR3 DNA sequence: TGTGCCAGCAGTCACCGACAGTACACTGAAGCTTTCTTT. Translated, it gives CASSHRQYTEAFF.

The chain couples TRBV7-9 to TRBJ1-2, with no clear D. V lost 1 base to trimming and J lost 3 bases, with 18 bases between them. In germline, CDR1 is SEHNR, CDR2 FQNEAQ (reference sequence). The CDR3 totals 17 residues. The CDR3 coding sequence is TGTGCCAGCAGCTTAGAGCCACAGATACGGGGTGACTATGGCTACACCTTC. This codes for CASSLEPQIRGDYGYTF. Full variable domain (remainder filled in from reference TRBV7-9 and TRBJ1-2): DTGVSQNPRHKITKRGQNVTFRCDPISEHNRLYWYRQTLGQGPEFLTYFQNEAQLEKSRLLSDRFSAERPKGSFSTLEIQRTEQGDSAMYLCASSLEPQIRGDYGYTFGSGTRLTVV.

The J gene is TRBJ2-5, the V gene TRBV6-2 or TRBV6-3; TRBD2 agrees at 9 bases. The CDR3 has 15 amino acids. With 2 bases clipped from V and 3 bases from J, the junction kept 4 bases outside the gene matches. Looked up from germline, CDR1 is MNHEY and CDR2 is SVGEGT. CDR3 amino acids: CASSYGRLAEETQYF. CDR3 DNA sequence: TGTGCCAGCAGTTACGGTAGACTAGCGGAAGAGACCCAGTACTTC.

This chain links TRBV12-3 or TRBV12-4 with TRBJ1-5; the D gene is possibly TRBD1 (6 bases). V was shortened by 5 bases and J by 5 bases, with 10 bases between the two germline ends. The CDR3 covers 13 residues. As DNA, the CDR3 is TGTGCCAGCAGTCTCAGGGGCCATCAGCCCCAGCATTTT. Its protein product is CASSLRGHQPQHF.

This sequence joins TRBV9 and TRBJ1-3; D is perhaps TRBD1 (6 bases). CDR1 and CDR2 (germline): SGDLS, YYNGEE. The CDR3 is 14 amino acids. The V end lost 0 bases, the J end lost 4 bases, and 8 bases lay between the germline ends. CDR3 region: CASSVDRAGNTIYF. The CDR3, as DNA: TGTGCCAGCAGCGTAGACAGGGCGGGAAACACCATATATTTT.

The V and J genes are TRBV30 and TRBJ1-2, with 8 bases lining up with TRBD1. CDR3 length: 13 residues. V was pared by 4 bases and J by 8 bases, with 9 bases of the junction left unmatched. CDR1 is GTSNPN, CDR2 SVGIG, per germline (reference sequence). The CDR3 DNA reads as TGTGCCTGGATCCGACAGGGGTCTATCGGCTACACCTTC. Translated: CAWIRQGSIGYTF.

This clone has a handful of counts. The chain employs TRBV12-5 and TRBJ1-3; 7 bases are a match to TRBD1. V was pared by 1 base and J by 0 bases, with 3 bases of the junction left unmatched. Germline CDR1 is LGHNT and CDR2 is FRNRAP. The CDR3 runs 16 residues. CDR3 DNA: TGTGCTAGTGGTTTGGGCAGGGGGGACTCTGGAAACACCATATATTTT. Translated: CASGLGRGDSGNTIYF.

The chain employs TRBV7-6 and TRBJ2-3, with D tentatively TRBD2 (5 bases). CDR3 size: 15 residues. V was cut by 5 bases and J by 2 bases, with 14 bases left in between. Germline V CDR1 and CDR2: SGHVS, FNYEAQ. CDR3 protein: CASSRRGQSTDTQYF. CDR3 coding DNA: TGTGCCAGCAGCCGTCGCGGGCAATCCACAGATACGCAGTATTTT.

This sequence joins TRBV5-8 and TRBJ2-7; no definite D call. The CDR3 sequence is 15 residues long. Looked up from germline, CDR1 is SGHTS and CDR2 is YDEGEE. Deletions cut 4 bases from V and 6 bases from J, with 20 bases between. This CDR3 reads CASSRYTVAGREQYF. The CDR3 nucleotides are TGTGCCAGCAGCCGATATACAGTGGCTGGTCGCGAGCAGTACTTC.

The chain combines TRBV21-1 with TRBJ2-7; the D call of TRBD1 is as the table states it, not checked on the DNA. TRBV21-1 is described as a pseudogene. There are 16 residues in the CDR3. The CDR3 loop reads CASSKGVQGASYEQYF. CDR3 nucleotide sequence: TGTGCCAGCAGCAAAGGGGTCCAGGGGGCTTCCTACGAGCAGTACTTC.

The chain employs TRBV5-5 and TRBJ2-7; 8 bases are a match to TRBD1. The CDR3 runs to 12 residues. With V trimmed by 3 bases and J by 4 bases, 0 bases remained unmatched. CDR1 and CDR2 from the germline V gene are SGHKS and YYEKEE (reference sequence). The DNA for the CDR3 is TGTGCCAGCAGCTGGGACAGGTACGAGCAGTACTTC. This sequence encodes CASSWDRYEQYF.

In its sample, this clone was seen once. CDR3 sequence reads: CARGRGGSGANVLTF. For the CDR3, the DNA is TGTGCCCGGGGCAGGGGCGGCTCTGGGGCCAACGTCCTGACTTTC. This rearrangement joins TRBV30 to TRBJ2-6; tentatively, D is TRBD1 (6 bases). There are 15 residues in the CDR3. Germline CDR1 and CDR2: GTSNPN and SVGIG (reference sequence). Trimming removed 8 bases at V and 0 bases at J, with 14 bases between.

The chain recombines TRBV3-1 (or the pseudogene TRBV3-2) with TRBJ2-7, with a possible D match to TRBD1 (5 bases). V was clipped by 1 base and J by 7 bases, with 11 bases between them. The CDR3 is made up of 13 amino acids. Germline loops: CDR1 LGHDT, CDR2 YNNKEL (reference sequence). The CDR3 here is CASSQGRGQEQYF. The DNA of the CDR3 is TGTGCCAGCAGCCAAGGAAGGGGTCAAGAGCAGTACTTC.